The sequence of this TCR beta chain was determined in a study of T cell changes during pregnancy in multiple sclerosis. CDR1 and CDR2 (germline): SEHNR, FQNEAQ (reference sequence). The V end was cut by 5 bases, the J end by 5 bases, with 18 bases between. The CDR3 is made up of 15 amino acids. Clones were sequenced by immunoSEQ multiplex PCR, and TCRdb holds only the in-frame ones, with some missing. The profile shows tens of thousands of clones, around four fifths of them singletons. The TCR was taken from a female donor in good health, enrolled as a control in a pregnancy study. The specimen was CD8+ T cells from peripheral blood mononuclear cells, collected in the first trimester of pregnancy. The V gene is TRBV7-9, the J gene TRBJ1-1, with D possibly matching TRBD1 (6 bases). CDR3 in DNA: TGTGCCAGCAGCCAATCAGGGGCCGGGTGGACTGAAGCTTTCTTT. Amino acid sequence: CASSQSGAGWTEAFF. Using reference TRBV7-9 and TRBJ1-1 for the parts outside the CDR3, the full variable domain is DTGVSQNPRHKITKRGQNVTFRCDPISEHNRLYWYRQTLGQGPEFLTYFQNEAQLEKSRLLSDRFSAERPKGSFSTLEIQRTEQGDSAMYLCASSQSGAGWTEAFFGQGTRLTVV.